Presented here are 14 T cell receptor beta chains from one specimen sequenced in a study of cytomegalovirus exposure and HLA in healthy donors. The study ran its PCR with 60 Vbeta and 13 Jbeta primers. Sequencing was performed with immunoSEQ multiplex PCR; in TCRdb, only in-frame clones are kept and a portion is missing. The sample has approximately 120,000 clones, under 85% seen once. The sequencing sample was made of PBMCs. Receptors originate from a woman aged 40-49 years in good health and CMV-seropositive.

The chain has TRBV5-1 and TRBJ1-1, with no clear D. The CDR3 is 12 residues long. CDR1 and CDR2 (germline): SGHRS, YFSETQ. Trimming removed 2 bases from V and 1 base from J, with 3 bases in between. This chain's CDR3 is CASSFGNTEAFF. DNA for the CDR3: TGCGCCAGCAGCTTCGGGAACACTGAAGCTTTCTTT.

The V and J genes are TRBV27 and TRBJ2-2; 10 bases match TRBD2. This CDR3 contains 15 residues. Germline loops: CDR1 MNHEY, CDR2 SMNVEV (reference sequence). V was pared by 6 bases and J by 0 bases, with 1 base of the junction left unmatched. The CDR3 sequence: CASSLAGANTGELFF. Written as DNA, the CDR3 is TGTGCCAGCAGCCTAGCGGGGGCGAACACCGGGGAGCTGTTTTTT.

The J gene is TRBJ2-1, the V gene TRBV4-2; 11 nucleotides match TRBD2. In germline, CDR1 is LGHNA, CDR2 YNFKEQ. The CDR3 is 15 amino acids. V gave up 4 bases and J gave up 6 bases; unmatched junction bases: 5. The CDR3 DNA sequence: TGTGCCAGCAGCCCCGGGACTAGCGGCTTCAATGAGCAGTTCTTC. As protein: CASSPGTSGFNEQFF.

The rearrangement joins TRBV7-2 to TRBJ2-1; TRBD2 agrees at 13 bases. CDR3 length: 17 residues. After removal of 5 bases from V and 4 bases from J, the junction contained 8 bases not matched to a gene. CDR1 and CDR2 from the germline V gene are SGHTA and FQGNSA. The CDR3 bases are TGTGCCAGCAGCCCAAGGACTAGCGGGAGAGGGTACAATGAGCAGTTCTTC. It yields the protein CASSPRTSGRGYNEQFF.

This clone was seen a few times. The rearrangement uses TRBV6-5 and TRBJ2-3; 11 nucleotides line up with TRBD2. The CDR3 has 16 residues. Trimming at V came to 0 bases and at J to 5 bases, leaving 4 bases not matched to a gene. Germline CDR1 reads MNHEY; CDR2 reads SVGAGI. CDR3 residues: CASSYSLGLAGDTQYF. The CDR3 region has the DNA TGTGCCAGCAGTTACTCGCTCGGACTAGCGGGAGATACGCAGTATTTT.

The CDR3 region has the DNA TGTGCCAGCAGCGTTTCTAGCGGGAGGGGGGTCACCGGGGAGCTGTTTTTT. Translating gives CASSVSSGRGVTGELFF. V gene TRBV9 combines with J gene TRBJ2-2; 12 bases agree with TRBD2. The trim removed 2 bases at V and 4 bases at J, leaving 6 bases unmatched. This CDR3 region has 17 residues. The germline V gene encodes CDR1 SGDLS and CDR2 YYNGEE.

The V gene is TRBV7-9, the J gene TRBJ2-3; D not certain. V dropped 2 bases and J dropped 2 bases, with 2 bases sitting between them. This CDR3 is built from 12 residues. The germline CDR1 and CDR2 sequences are SEHNR and FQNEAQ (reference sequence). CDR3 DNA: TGTGCCAGCAGCTTACACACAGATACGCAGTATTTT. Amino acid sequence: CASSLHTDTQYF.

The gene calls are TRBV11-2 and TRBJ2-2, with no clear D. The CDR3 is made up of 18 amino acids. From germline, CDR1 is SGHAT and CDR2 FQNNGV. Trimming removed 4 bases at V and 1 base at J, with 19 bases between. The CDR3 nucleotides are TGTGCCAGCAGCTCGCTTAGAGGCTCCACACGGAACACCGGGGAGCTGTTTTTT. It yields the protein CASSSLRGSTRNTGELFF.

This clone turned up a few times. The chain is built from TRBV27 and TRBJ2-3; possibly TRBD2 for D (5 bases). CDR3 length: 16 amino acids. Germline V CDR1 and CDR2: MNHEY, SMNVEV (reference sequence). V was shortened by 2 bases and J by 3 bases, with 15 bases between the two germline ends. The CDR3 reads CASSLRGHEGTDTQYF. In DNA, the CDR3 is TGTGCCAGCAGTTTACGGGGTCACGAAGGGACAGATACGCAGTATTTT.

This sequence joins TRBV19 and TRBJ2-7; 9 nucleotides align to TRBD2. Germline V gene data show CDR1 as LNHDA and CDR2 as SQIVND (reference sequence). The CDR3 covers 15 residues. With V trimmed by 3 bases and J by 6 bases, 9 bases remained unmatched. The CDR3, as DNA: TGTGCCAGTAGTATCGGGGTAGCGGGAGCAGTCGAGCAGTACTTC. Its protein product is CASSIGVAGAVEQYF.

The chain is built from TRBV5-1 and TRBJ1-1; 9 positions agree with TRBD1. The CDR3 is 16 amino acids. CDR1 SGHRS and CDR2 YFSETQ come from the germline V gene. Unmatched junction bases numbered 9, after V lost 3 bases and J lost 3 bases. Here the CDR3 reads CASSSGTGTAYTEAFF. The CDR3 DNA is TGCGCCAGCAGCTCCGGGACAGGGACCGCTTACACTGAAGCTTTCTTT.

The chain links TRBV20-1 to TRBJ2-5, with D unclear. The closer fit of TRBJ2-7 to the DNA end suggests the J call may be wrong. Germline CDR1 reads DFQATT; CDR2 reads SNEGSKA (reference sequence). This CDR3 is built from 11 residues. The CDR3 DNA reads TGCAGTGCAATGGTCACCTACGAGCAGTACTTC. Translation gives CSAMVTYEQYF.

The chain has TRBV7-9 and TRBJ2-3; D may be TRBD2 (6 bases). Trimming pared 5 bases from V and 2 bases from J, leaving 14 bases between. The CDR3 runs to 15 residues. Germline-derived CDR1 and CDR2 are SEHNR and FQNEAQ (reference sequence). The CDR3 DNA sequence: TGTGCCAGCAGCCCTACGCTAGCGCACACAGATACGCAGTATTTT. Its translation is CASSPTLAHTDTQYF.

The V and J genes are TRBV6-5 and TRBJ2-7; the D gene is possibly TRBD1 (6 bases). V lost 5 bases to trimming and J lost 1 base, with 12 bases between them. Germline CDR1 and CDR2: MNHEY and SVGAGI. This CDR3 contains 14 residues. For the CDR3, the DNA is TGTGCCAGCAGTATAAGACAGGCATCCTACGAGCAGTACTTC. This encodes CASSIRQASYEQYF.